The 7 T cell receptor beta chains listed next were all sequenced from one sample in a study of blood T cell repertoires in COVID-19. Method: immunoSEQ multiplex PCR; TCRdb's copy keeps in-frame clones and lacks some. The sample comprises 230,000 or so clones, over 75% of which are singletons, and roughly 4.9% rests with the top ten. Sequenced sample: peripheral blood. These TCRs come from a human donor in a cohort sampled during active COVID-19.

This chain joins TRBV6-6 and TRBJ2-7, with 9 bases that match TRBD2. The junction had 5 bases not matched to a gene; V was cut back by 6 bases and J by 5 bases. Germline V CDR1 and CDR2: MNHNY, SVGAGI (reference sequence). The CDR3 sequence is 13 residues long. In DNA form, the CDR3 reads TGTGCCAGCAGGGCGACTAGCGGCCACGAGCAGTACTTC. It specifies CASRATSGHEQYF.

This sequence joins TRBV11-2 and TRBJ1-5; 12 bases agree with TRBD1. The germline V gene encodes CDR1 SGHAT and CDR2 FQNNGV. The CDR3 is made up of 19 amino acids. The J segment lost 1 base and the V segment lost 0 bases, leaving 7 bases of the junction unmatched. CDR3 sequence (DNA): TGTGCCAGCAGCTTAGAGGGACAGGGGGCGGTTGGAAGCAATCAGCCCCAGCATTTT. This codes for CASSLEGQGAVGSNQPQHF. Full variable domain (rest looked up from reference TRBV11-2 and TRBJ1-5): EAGVAQSPRYKIIEKRQSVAFWCNPISGHATLYWYQQILGQGPKLLIQFQNNGVVDDSQLPKDRFSAERLKGVDSTLKIQPAKLEDSAVYLCASSLEGQGAVGSNQPQHFGDGTRLSIL.

V usage is TRBV29-1 and J usage is TRBJ2-3; the match to TRBD2 covers 9 bases. Germline V gene lookup returns CDR1 SQVTM and CDR2 ANQGSEA. Trimming at V came to 6 bases and at J to 0 bases, leaving 10 bases not matched to a gene. This CDR3 spans 16 amino acids. The CDR3 reads CSVRQGTSGSTDTQYF. The CDR3 DNA follows: TGCAGCGTACGACAGGGTACTAGCGGGAGCACAGATACGCAGTATTTT.

There are a few counts of this clone. The chain links TRBV9 to TRBJ1-6; D possibly corresponds to TRBD1 (6 bases). CDR1 and CDR2 (germline): SGDLS, YYNGEE. The CDR3 totals 14 residues. V shed 3 bases and J shed 12 bases, with 16 bases lying between them. The CDR3 loop is CASSAWDEGGPLHF. The CDR3 DNA is TGTGCCAGCAGCGCCTGGGATGAAGGGGGACCCCTCCACTTT.

The V call is TRBV12-5, the J call TRBJ1-1; D unclear. The CDR3 is made up of 13 amino acids. Trimming stripped 6 bases from V and 5 bases from J, with 13 bases between. In germline, CDR1 is LGHNT, CDR2 FRNRAP. The DNA of the CDR3 is TGTGCTAGTGGGCACTACAGCGGGACTGAAGCTTTCTTT. As protein: CASGHYSGTEAFF.

This chain links TRBV28 with TRBJ1-1; tentative D call: TRBD1 (5 bases). The V gene's germline CDR1 is MDHEN and CDR2 SYDVKM. This CDR3 region has 14 residues. The V end was cut by 4 bases, the J end by 6 bases, with 15 bases between. The CDR3 DNA follows: TGTGCCAGCAGTTCCCTCTCAGGGATATCTGAAGCTTTCTTT. Its protein product is CASSSLSGISEAFF.

DNA of the CDR3: TGTGCCAGCTCACCAGAGACAGGGTTTAGCTCCTACGAGCAGTACTTC. Translated, it gives CASSPETGFSSYEQYF. The rearrangement uses TRBV18 and TRBJ2-7; the match to TRBD1 covers 7 bases. CDR1 and CDR2 from the germline V gene are KGHSH and LQKENI. The CDR3 length is 16 residues. J lost 0 bases, V lost 2 bases, and 7 bases had no gene match.